This is a list of T cell receptor beta chains from one sample in a study of cytomegalovirus exposure and HLA in healthy donors. Produced via immunoSEQ multiplex PCR; TCRdb's table is partial and in-frame only. The sample consists of about 130,000 clones, over 65% of them appearing once. Sequencing input: PBMCs. The source of these receptors is a man in his fifties or sixties in good health and CMV-seronegative. Both conserved end residues are part of each CDR3. D genes are given only for firm matches. A clone size is listed for some rows: how often the clone was seen (once, few, many), or a class if it is expanded.

V gene,J gene,clone size,D gene,CDR3 protein,CDR3 DNA
TRBV5-1,TRBJ2-7,few,TRBD1,CASSLRTGYEQYF,TGCGCCAGCAGCTTGAGGACAGGGTACGAGCAGTACTTC
TRBV7-9,TRBJ2-3,NA,TRBD2,CSSSDSGTPGDTQYF,TGTTCCAGCAGTGATAGCGGGACCCCTGGAGATACGCAGTATTTT
TRBV5-8,TRBJ1-5,NA,NA,CASSFGGLLSNQPQHF,TGTGCCAGCAGCTTTGGAGGTCTACTTAGCAATCAGCCCCAGCATTTT
TRBV10-3,TRBJ2-2,few,TRBD2,CASRTSGNTGELFF,TGTGCCTCTCGGACTAGCGGGAACACCGGGGAGCTGTTTTTT
TRBV7-9,TRBJ1-5,NA,NA,CSSTFDLQPQHF,TGTTCCAGCACCTTTGACTTGCAGCCCCAGCATTTT
TRBV20-1,TRBJ2-7,few,TRBD1,CSAGQGNEQYF,TGCAGTGCTGGACAGGGTAACGAGCAGTACTTC
TRBV7-2,TRBJ2-3,NA,NA,CASSSLGLSTDTQYF,TGTGCCAGCAGCTCCCTCGGACTGAGCACAGATACGCAGTATTTT
TRBV30,TRBJ2-1,few,TRBD2,CAWRRGGGDNNEQFF,TGTGCCTGGAGGCGGGGGGGCGGAGATAACAATGAGCAGTTCTTC
TRBV5-1,TRBJ1-1,NA,NA,CASSARPGRGGTEAFF,TGCGCCAGCAGCGCGAGACCGGGCCGAGGGGGCACTGAAGCTTTCTTT
TRBV18,TRBJ2-7,few,NA,CASSLRTGARNSYEQYF,TGTGCCAGCTCACTTCGGACGGGAGCAAGAAACTCCTACGAGCAGTACTTC